What follows are 7 T cell receptor beta chains derived from one specimen sequenced in a study of siplizumab effects on memory and regulatory T cells. The repertoire was sequenced with immunoSEQ multiplex PCR; TCRdb's copy has only in-frame clones and lacks some. The sample consists of roughly 110,000 clones, 80% to 95% of them appearing once. Source material: non-Treg CD4+ T cells sorted from blood. These TCRs come from a human donor in good health.

This clone was detected only once. CDR3 DNA: TGTGCCAGCTCACCACTACAGACAGGGACTGGAAACACCATATATTTT. Translation: CASSPLQTGTGNTIYF. The V call is TRBV18, the J call TRBJ1-3, with 7 bases matching TRBD1. The CDR3 contains 16 residues. The V gene's germline CDR1 is KGHSH and CDR2 LQKENI. Trimming removed 1 base from V and 2 bases from J; junction bases left unmatched: 5. Full variable domain (remainder filled in from reference TRBV18 and TRBJ1-3): NAGVMQNPRHLVRRRGQEARLRCSPMKGHSHVYWYRQLPEEGLKFMVYLQKENIIDESGMPKERFSAEFPKEGPSILRIQQVVRGDSAAYFCASSPLQTGTGNTIYFGEGSWLTVV.

The CDR3: CSARREDTQYF. CDR3 DNA sequence: TGCAGTGCCCGGCGAGAAGATACGCAGTATTTT. This chain joins TRBV20-1 and TRBJ2-3, with no clear D. The CDR3 has 11 amino acids. V lost 6 bases and J lost 5, with 9 bases in between. Germline V gene data show CDR1 as DFQATT and CDR2 as SNEGSKA (reference sequence).

The J gene is TRBJ2-7, the V gene TRBV30; 7 bases agree with TRBD1. J was trimmed by 0 bases and V by 3 bases; bases with no gene match: 8. The CDR3 extends over 15 amino acids. The germline V gene has CDR1 GTSNPN and CDR2 SVGIG (reference sequence). CDR3 sequence: CAWRSRQGHSYEQYF. In DNA form, the CDR3 reads TGTGCCTGGAGGAGTCGACAGGGTCACTCCTACGAGCAGTACTTC.

The chain combines TRBV28 with TRBJ1-3, with a possible D match to TRBD1 (5 bases). The V end was cut by 4 bases, the J end by 0 bases, with 19 bases between. The CDR3 is made up of 18 amino acids. Germline CDR1 reads MDHEN; CDR2 reads SYDVKM. The CDR3 sequence is CASSSLLWGGSSGNTIYF. As DNA, the CDR3 is TGTGCCAGCAGTTCCCTTCTTTGGGGCGGCAGCTCTGGAAACACCATATATTTT. Drawing the rest from reference TRBV28 and TRBJ1-3, the complete variable domain is DVKVTQSSRYLVKRTGEKVFLECVQDMDHENMFWYRQDPGLGLRLIYFSYDVKMKEKGDIPEGYSVSREKKERFSLILESASTNQTSMYLCASSSLLWGGSSGNTIYFGEGSWLTVV.

The chain recombines TRBV28 with TRBJ1-1, with D perhaps matching TRBD1 (6 bases). In germline, CDR1 is MDHEN, CDR2 SYDVKM. CDR3 length: 12 amino acids. With 6 bases removed from V and 7 bases from J, the gap between germline ends came to 12 bases. CDR3 sequence reads: CASSPGVGEAFF. In nucleotides, the CDR3 is TGTGCCAGCAGCCCAGGGGTTGGTGAAGCTTTCTTT.

This chain links TRBV28 with TRBJ1-3; tentatively, D is TRBD1 (5 bases). The V and J ends lost 1 base and 2 bases respectively, with 9 bases between them. In germline, CDR1 is MDHEN, CDR2 SYDVKM. This CDR3 comprises 15 residues. The CDR3 DNA reads TGTGCCAGCAGTTTATCAGGGATCGCTGGAAACACCATATATTTT. It is translated as CASSLSGIAGNTIYF. The full variable domain, its missing parts supplied by reference TRBV28 and TRBJ1-3, is DVKVTQSSRYLVKRTGEKVFLECVQDMDHENMFWYRQDPGLGLRLIYFSYDVKMKEKGDIPEGYSVSREKKERFSLILESASTNQTSMYLCASSLSGIAGNTIYFGEGSWLTVV.

This chain uses TRBV9 with TRBJ1-2, with a weak D call TRBD1 (6 bases). The germline V gene has CDR1 SGDLS and CDR2 YYNGEE. The CDR3 is 14 residues long. The V and J ends lost 6 bases and 2 bases respectively, with 14 bases between them. CDR3 region: CASTLDSLNYGYTF. CDR3 DNA sequence: TGTGCCAGCACCTTGGACAGCTTGAACTATGGCTACACCTTC.